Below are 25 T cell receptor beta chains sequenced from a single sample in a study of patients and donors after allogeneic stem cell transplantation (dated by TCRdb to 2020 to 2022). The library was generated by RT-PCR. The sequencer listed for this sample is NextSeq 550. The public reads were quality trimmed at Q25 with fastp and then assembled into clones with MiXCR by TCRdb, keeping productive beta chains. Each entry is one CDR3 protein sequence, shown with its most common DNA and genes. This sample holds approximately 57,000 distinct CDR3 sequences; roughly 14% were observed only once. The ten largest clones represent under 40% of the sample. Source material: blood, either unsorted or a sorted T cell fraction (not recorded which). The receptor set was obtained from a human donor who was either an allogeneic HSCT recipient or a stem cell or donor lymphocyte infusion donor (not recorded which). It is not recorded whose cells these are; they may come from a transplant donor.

The CDR3 region has the DNA TGTGCCAGCAGCGAAAAACTCACCGGGGCAATAGATGATCAGCCCCAGCATTTT. Amino acids: CASSEKLTGAIDDQPQHF. The genes are TRBV5-5 and TRBJ1-5; perhaps TRBD1 as D (5 bases). The V and J ends lost 4 bases and 5 bases respectively, with 25 bases between them. The CDR3 loop spans 18 amino acids. Germline values: CDR1 SGHKS, CDR2 YYEKEE (reference sequence). The full variable domain, completed using reference TRBV5-5 and TRBJ1-5, is DAGVTQSPTHLIKTRGQQVTLRCSPISGHKSVSWYQQVLGQGPQFIFQYYEKEERGRGNFPDRFSARQFPNYSSELNVNALLLGDSALYLCASSEKLTGAIDDQPQHFGDGTRLSIL.

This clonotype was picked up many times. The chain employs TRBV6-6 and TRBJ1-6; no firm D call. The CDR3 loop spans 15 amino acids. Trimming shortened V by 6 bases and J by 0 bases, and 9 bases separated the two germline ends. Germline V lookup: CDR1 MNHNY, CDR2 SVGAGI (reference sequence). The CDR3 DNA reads TGTGCCAGCAGCTATGGCAGCTCCTATAATTCACCCCTCCACTTT. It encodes CASSYGSSYNSPLHF.

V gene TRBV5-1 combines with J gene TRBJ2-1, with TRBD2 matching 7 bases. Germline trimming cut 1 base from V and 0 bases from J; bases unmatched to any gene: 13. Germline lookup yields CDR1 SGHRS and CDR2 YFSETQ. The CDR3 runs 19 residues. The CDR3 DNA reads TGCGCCAGCAGCTTGTTTAGGGGCGGGAGCGAGAGCTCCTACAATGAGCAGTTCTTC. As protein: CASSLFRGGSESSYNEQFF.

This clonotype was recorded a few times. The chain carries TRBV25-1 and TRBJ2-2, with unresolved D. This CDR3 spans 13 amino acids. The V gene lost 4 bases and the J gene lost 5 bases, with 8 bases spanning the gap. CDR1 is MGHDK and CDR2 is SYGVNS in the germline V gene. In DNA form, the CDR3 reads TGTGCCAGCAGTGTATCTCGAACCGGGGAGCTGTTTTTT. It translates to CASSVSRTGELFF.

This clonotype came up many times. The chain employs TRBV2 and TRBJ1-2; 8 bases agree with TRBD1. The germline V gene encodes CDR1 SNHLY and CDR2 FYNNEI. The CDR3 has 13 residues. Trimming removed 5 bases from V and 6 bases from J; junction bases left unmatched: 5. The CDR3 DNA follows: TGTGCCAGCAGTCAGACAGGGGTCGATGGCTACACCTTC. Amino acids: CASSQTGVDGYTF. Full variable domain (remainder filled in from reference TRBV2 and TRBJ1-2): EPEVTQTPSHQVTQMGQEVILRCVPISNHLYFYWYRQILGQKVEFLVSFYNNEISEKSEIFDDQFSVERPDGSNFTLKIRSTKLEDSAMYFCASSQTGVDGYTFGSGTRLTVV.

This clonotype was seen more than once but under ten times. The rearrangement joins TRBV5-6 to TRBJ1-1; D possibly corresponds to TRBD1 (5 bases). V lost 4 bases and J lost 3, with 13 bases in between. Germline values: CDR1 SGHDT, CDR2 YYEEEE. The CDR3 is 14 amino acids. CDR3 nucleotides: TGTGCCAGCAGCCCGGGACCGCTTGACACTGAAGCTTTCTTT. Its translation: CASSPGPLDTEAFF.

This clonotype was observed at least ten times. CDR3 sequence (DNA): TGTGCCAGCAGCCAAGAACGGGCCCTCCCCTACGGCTCCTACAATGAGCAGTTCTTC. It specifies CASSQERALPYGSYNEQFF. The gene calls are TRBV4-2 and TRBJ2-1, with no clear D. Trimming removed 0 bases from V and 0 bases from J, with 18 bases in between. The CDR3 is 19 amino acids. Germline V CDR1 and CDR2: LGHNA, YNFKEQ.

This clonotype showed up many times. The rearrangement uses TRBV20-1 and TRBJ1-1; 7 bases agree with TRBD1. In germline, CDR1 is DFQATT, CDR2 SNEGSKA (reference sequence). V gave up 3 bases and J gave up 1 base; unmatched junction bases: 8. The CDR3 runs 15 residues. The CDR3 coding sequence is TGCAGTGCTAGCGGGGACAGAATATCGAACACTGAAGCTTTCTTT. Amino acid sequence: CSASGDRISNTEAFF.

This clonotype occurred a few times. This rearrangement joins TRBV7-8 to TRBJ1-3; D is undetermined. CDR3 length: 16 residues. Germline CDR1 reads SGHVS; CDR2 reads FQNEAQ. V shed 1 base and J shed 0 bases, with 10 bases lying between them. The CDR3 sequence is CASSLVADSSGNTIYF. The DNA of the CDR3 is TGTGCCAGCAGCTTAGTAGCGGACTCCTCTGGAAACACCATATATTTT. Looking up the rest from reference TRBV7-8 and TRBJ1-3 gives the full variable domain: GAGVSQSPRYKVAKRGQDVALRCDPISGHVSLFWYQQALGQGPEFLTYFQNEAQLDKSGLPSDRFFAERPEGSVSTLKIQRTQQEDSAVYLCASSLVADSSGNTIYFGEGSWLTVV.

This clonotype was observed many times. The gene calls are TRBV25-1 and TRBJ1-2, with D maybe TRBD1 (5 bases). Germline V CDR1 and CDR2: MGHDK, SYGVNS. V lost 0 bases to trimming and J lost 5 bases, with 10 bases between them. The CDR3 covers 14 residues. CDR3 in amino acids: CASSEYDSGYGYTF. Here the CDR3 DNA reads TGTGCCAGCAGTGAATATGACAGCGGTTATGGCTACACCTTC.

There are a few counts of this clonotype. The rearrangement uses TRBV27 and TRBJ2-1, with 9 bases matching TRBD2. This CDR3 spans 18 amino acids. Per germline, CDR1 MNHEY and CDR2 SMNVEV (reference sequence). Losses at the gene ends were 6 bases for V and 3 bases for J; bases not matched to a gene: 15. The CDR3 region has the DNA TGTGCCAGCAGCCCCCATAGCGGGGGACGCTCCCTCTACAATGAGCAGTTCTTC. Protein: CASSPHSGGRSLYNEQFF.

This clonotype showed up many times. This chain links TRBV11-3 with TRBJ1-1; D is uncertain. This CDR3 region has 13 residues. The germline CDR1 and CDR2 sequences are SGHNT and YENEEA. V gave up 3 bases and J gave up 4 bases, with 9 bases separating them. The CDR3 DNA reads TGTGCCAGCAGCTTGCGGTTGAGCACTGAAGCTTTCTTT. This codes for CASSLRLSTEAFF.

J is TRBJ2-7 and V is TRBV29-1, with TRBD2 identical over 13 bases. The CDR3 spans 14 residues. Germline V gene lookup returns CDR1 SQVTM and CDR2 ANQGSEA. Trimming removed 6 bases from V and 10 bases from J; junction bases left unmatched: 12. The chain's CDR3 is CSVLTVLAGGPQYF. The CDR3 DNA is TGCAGCGTCCTCACTGTACTAGCGGGAGGGCCCCAGTACTTC.

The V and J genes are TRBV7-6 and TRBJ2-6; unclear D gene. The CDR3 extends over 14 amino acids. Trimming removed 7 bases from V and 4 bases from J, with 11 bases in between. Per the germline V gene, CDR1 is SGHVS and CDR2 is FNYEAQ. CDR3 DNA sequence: TGTGCCAGCACCCGGGCTGCCGGGGCCAACGTCCTGACTTTC. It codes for CASTRAAGANVLTF.

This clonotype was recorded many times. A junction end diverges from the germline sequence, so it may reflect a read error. The CDR3 is CASRGQVDYELF. In nucleotides, the CDR3 is TGTGCCAGCAGGGGACAGGTGGACTATGAACTCTTC. The genes are TRBV12-3 or TRBV12-4 and TRBJ1-2; 8 nucleotides agree with TRBD1. CDR3 length: 12 residues.

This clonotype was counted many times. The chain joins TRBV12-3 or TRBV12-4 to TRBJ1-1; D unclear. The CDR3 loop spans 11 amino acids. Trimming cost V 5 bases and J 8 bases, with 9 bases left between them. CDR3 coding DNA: TGTGCCAGCAGTGTTCGGGCAGAAGCTTTCTTT. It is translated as CASSVRAEAFF.

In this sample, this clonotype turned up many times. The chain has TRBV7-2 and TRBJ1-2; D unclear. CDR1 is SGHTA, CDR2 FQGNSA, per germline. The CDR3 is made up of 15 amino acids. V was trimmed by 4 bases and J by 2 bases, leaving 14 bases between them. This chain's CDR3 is CASSSPLRANYGYTF. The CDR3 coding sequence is TGTGCCAGCAGCTCCCCCCTCCGGGCCAACTATGGCTACACCTTC. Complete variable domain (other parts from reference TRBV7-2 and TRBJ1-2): GAGVSQSPSNKVTEKGKDVELRCDPISGHTALYWYRQSLGQGLEFLIYFQGNSAPDKSGLPSDRFSAERTGGSVSTLTIQRTQQEDSAVYLCASSSPLRANYGYTFGSGTRLTVV.

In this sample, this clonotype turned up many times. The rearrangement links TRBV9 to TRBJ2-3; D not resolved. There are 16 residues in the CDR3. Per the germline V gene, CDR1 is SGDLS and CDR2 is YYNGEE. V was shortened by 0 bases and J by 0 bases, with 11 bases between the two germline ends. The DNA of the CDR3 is TGTGCCAGCAGCGTAGAAGGATCCCCGAGCACAGATACGCAGTATTTT. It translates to CASSVEGSPSTDTQYF.

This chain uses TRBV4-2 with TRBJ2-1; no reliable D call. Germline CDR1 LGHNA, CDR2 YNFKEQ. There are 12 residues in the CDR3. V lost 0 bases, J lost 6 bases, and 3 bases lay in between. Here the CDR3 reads CASSQDTNEQFF. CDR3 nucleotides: TGTGCCAGCAGCCAAGACACCAATGAGCAGTTCTTC.

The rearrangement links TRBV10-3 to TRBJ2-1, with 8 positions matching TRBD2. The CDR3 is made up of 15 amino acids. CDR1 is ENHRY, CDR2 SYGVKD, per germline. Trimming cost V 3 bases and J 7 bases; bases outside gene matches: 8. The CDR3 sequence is CAISEILADANEQFF. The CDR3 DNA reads TGTGCCATCAGTGAAATACTAGCGGACGCAAATGAGCAGTTCTTC.

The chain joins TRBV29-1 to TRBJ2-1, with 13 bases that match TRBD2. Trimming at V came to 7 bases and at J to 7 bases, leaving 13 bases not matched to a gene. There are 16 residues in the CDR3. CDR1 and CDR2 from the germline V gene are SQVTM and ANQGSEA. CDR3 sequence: CSAGTSGITWENEQFF. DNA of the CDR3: TGCAGCGCCGGGACTAGCGGGATCACTTGGGAGAATGAGCAGTTCTTC.

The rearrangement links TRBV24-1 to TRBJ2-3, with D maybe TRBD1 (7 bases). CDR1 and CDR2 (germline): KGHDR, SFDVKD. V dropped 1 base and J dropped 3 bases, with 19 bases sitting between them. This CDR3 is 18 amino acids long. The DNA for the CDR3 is TGTGCCACCAGTGATTTTGCAGGGGGACGGCTAGCGACAGATACGCAGTATTTT. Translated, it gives CATSDFAGGRLATDTQYF.

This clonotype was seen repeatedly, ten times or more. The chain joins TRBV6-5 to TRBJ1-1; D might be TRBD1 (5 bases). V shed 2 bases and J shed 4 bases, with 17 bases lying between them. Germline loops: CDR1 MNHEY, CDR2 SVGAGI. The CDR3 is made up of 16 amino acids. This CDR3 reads CASSYPSAAGLTEAFF. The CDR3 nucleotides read TGTGCCAGCAGTTACCCGTCCGCGGCAGGGCTCACTGAAGCTTTCTTT.

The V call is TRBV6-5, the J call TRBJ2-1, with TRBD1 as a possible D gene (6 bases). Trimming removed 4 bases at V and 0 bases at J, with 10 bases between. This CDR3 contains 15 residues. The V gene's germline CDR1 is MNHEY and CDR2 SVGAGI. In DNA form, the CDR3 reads TGTGCCAGCAGTTTCAGGGGTGACTCCTACAATGAGCAGTTCTTC. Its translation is CASSFRGDSYNEQFF.

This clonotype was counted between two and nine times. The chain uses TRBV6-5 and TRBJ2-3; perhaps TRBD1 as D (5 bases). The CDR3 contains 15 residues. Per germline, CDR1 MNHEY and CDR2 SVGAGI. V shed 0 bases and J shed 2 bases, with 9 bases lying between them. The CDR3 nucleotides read TGTGCCAGCAGTTACTCGATCAGGGCCACAGATACGCAGTATTTT. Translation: CASSYSIRATDTQYF.